This T cell receptor beta chain emerged from a study of vaccination effects on CD4 cells after COVID-19 (dated by TCRdb to the early 2020s). General notes on the study: Two doses of either the BNT162b2 or the mRNA-1273 mRNA SARS-CoV-2 vaccine were administered to participants. The Oncomine TCR Beta short-read assay on an Illumina iSeq 100 was used to sequence cultures from other donors in the study. Altogether, about 10 COVID-19 convalescent patients and a handful of SARS-CoV-2-naive healthy vaccine recipients made up the full study. In both COVID-19 convalescent patients and infection-naive vaccine recipients, the study compared SARS-CoV-2 spike-specific CD4+ TCR repertoires from before mRNA vaccination with those from after it. In a couple of convalescent patients, pre-vaccine samples were collected 16 days and one week ahead of the first dose, 142 and 148 days after COVID-19 diagnosis. Results the study describes overall, beyond this receptor: Limitations of the study were the small number of convalescent patients and the absence of early post-infection timepoints. In convalescent patients, the post-vaccine spike-reactive repertoire was composed mainly of new vaccine-induced clones that were largely distinct from infection-induced clones. Marked clonal contraction was observed in both infection-induced and vaccine-induced clones at late post-vaccination timepoints, consistent with waning T cell responses.

A word on this clone: It has no known antigen specificity. Base qualities are not recorded, but no much larger clone differs from it by a single base.

Libraries were made using the immunoSEQ multiplex PCR assay. TCR beta CDR3 sequencing was performed on DNA from the cultured, isolated CD4+ T cells. Turning to the authors' computational methods: Non-productive TCR sequences were removed, reads were trimmed to the CDR3 region, and CDR3s of at least 7 amino acids were retained. The MANAFEST web app was used to pick out antigen-specific clonotypes by comparing their expansion in peptide wells with that in reference cultures. To count as positive, a clone had to show expansion at FDR<0.05 compared with the reference and with all other wells, an odds ratio above 5, and a frequency above 0.1% in two replicate wells. A clonotype was called cross-reactive if it was significantly expanded both in SARS-CoV-2 spike wells and in at least one common cold coronavirus spike condition. Levenshtein distance calculated with the stringdist R package was used to assess CDR3 similarity, and unrooted trees were constructed with ape in R 3.6.1. Entries here come from immuneACCESS through TCRdb and include only in-frame sequences with V and J called. Some clones fail to appear in such tables; in the studies checked, an unresolved V gene covers under half of the shortfall, and the cause of the remainder is unknown. The V and J calls and the clone size are those of that table, but D and trimming were determined from the DNA. This sample is represented by about 34,000 clones; around 78% of them were singletons. Together, the top ten hold roughly 33% of the sample.

The junction shows trimming of 6 bases on V and 6 bases on J, plus 14 bases between the germline ends. The germline V gene encodes CDR1 SNHLY and CDR2 FYNNEI. From the cysteine up to the phenylalanine, the CDR3 has a length of 13 residues. Kept here is only the CDR3 DNA, which spans 39 bases and is read in frame from base 1. In the ViraFEST assay, PBMC were stimulated with viral peptide pools, and antigen-specific CD4+ T cell clonotypes were then identified by expansion using TCR sequencing. After less than 13 days of culture, CD4+ T cells were isolated with the EasySep CD4+ T cell isolation kit. PCR-confirmed SARS-CoV-2 infection had occurred in convalescent patients between March and December 2020, before the Alpha, Beta and Delta variants emerged in the United States. Approximately 2 million PBMC per well were cultured in IMDM with about 4.6% human AB serum, 9 to 10 IU/ml IL-2 and gentamicin, plus 10 ug/ml peptides. Half of the culture medium was replaced with fresh IL-2-containing medium on days 3 and 7. Unless noted otherwise, every peptide stimulation condition was cultured in triplicate wells. Using Ficoll-Paque Plus gradient centrifugation, PBMC were separated from whole blood and then either used fresh or cryopreserved at -140C. The QIAamp micro DNA kit was used to extract genomic DNA from the cultured CD4+ T cells.

The sequence derives from a human donor who had a prior SARS-CoV-2 infection. The starting material was CD4+ T cells from PBMCs cultured with a peptide pool, obtained before COVID-19 vaccination. Here the chain combines TRBV2 and TRBJ1-2, with the D gene not confidently named. For the CDR3, the sequence is CASSVIDRNGYTF. At the DNA level, the sequence is TGTGCCAGCAGCGTCATAGACCGGAATGGCTACACCTTC.